Following are 13 T cell receptor beta chains from one sample sequenced in a study of blood T cell repertoires in COVID-19. Libraries were prepared by immunoSEQ multiplex PCR; TCRdb keeps only in-frame clonotypes and omits some of them. The sample yields 200,000 to 250,000 clones, 70% to 90% seen once. Specimen: PBMCs or T cells enriched from blood (not recorded which). These receptors were taken from a young man who had recovered from COVID-19.

Points on this clone: The same CDR3 can be traced to other DNA sequences in this sample. The chain recombines TRBV7-9 with TRBJ2-1, with D perhaps matching TRBD1 (6 bases). This CDR3 is 12 amino acids long. Germline CDR1 SEHNR, CDR2 FQNEAQ (reference sequence). V lost 5 bases, J lost 7 bases, and 9 bases lay in between. CDR3 nucleotides: TGTGCCAGCAGCCTCAGGGGAAATGAGCAGTTCTTC. It is translated as CASSLRGNEQFF.

The chain has TRBV28 and TRBJ1-2, with D unclear. Germline V gene data show CDR1 as MDHEN and CDR2 as SYDVKM. The CDR3 runs 12 residues. V lost 7 bases, J lost 4 bases, and 10 bases lay in between. The CDR3 bases are TGTGCCAGCACCTCGTCCAGCTATGGCTACACCTTC. This gives the protein CASTSSSYGYTF.

This clone appeared once. V is TRBV29-1 and J is TRBJ1-2; TRBD1 aligns across 7 bases. Germline-derived CDR1 and CDR2 are SQVTM and ANQGSEA. V was clipped by 3 bases and J by 5 bases; unmatched bases: 6. The CDR3 has 13 amino acids. Here the CDR3 reads CSVDSGQQYGYTF. The CDR3 coding sequence is TGCAGCGTTGACTCGGGACAGCAATATGGCTACACCTTC. Based on the CDR3 plus reference TRBV29-1 and TRBJ1-2, the full variable domain is SAVISQKPSRDICQRGTSLTIQCQVDSQVTMMFWYRQQPGQSLTLIATANQGSEATYESGFVIDKFPISRPNLTFSTLTVSNMSPEDSSIYLCSVDSGQQYGYTFGSGTRLTVV.

V is TRBV6-5 and J is TRBJ1-6, with D perhaps TRBD1 (6 bases). With 4 bases removed from V and 7 bases from J, the gap between germline ends came to 11 bases. CDR3 size: 14 residues. The germline V gene encodes CDR1 MNHEY and CDR2 SVGAGI. In DNA form, the CDR3 reads TGTGCCAGCAGTTTTACAGGGTCCAATTCACCCCTCCACTTT. Translating gives CASSFTGSNSPLHF.

This chain links TRBV2 with TRBJ2-3, with 9 bases aligning to TRBD1. V lost 4 bases to trimming and J lost 6 bases; unmatched junction nucleotides: 11. The CDR3 loop spans 16 amino acids. CDR1 is SNHLY and CDR2 is FYNNEI in the germline V gene. The CDR3 loop is CASSVPGQGGADTQYF. CDR3 sequence (DNA): TGTGCCAGCAGTGTCCCGGGACAGGGAGGTGCCGATACGCAGTATTTT.

This sequence joins TRBV12-5 and TRBJ2-5; D is ambiguous. Trimming removed 5 bases from V and 5 bases from J, with 12 bases in between. The CDR3 is made up of 13 amino acids. Germline loops: CDR1 LGHNT, CDR2 FRNRAP. The CDR3 sequence is CASGTRPGETQYF. DNA for the CDR3: TGTGCTAGTGGTACCAGACCCGGGGAGACCCAGTACTTC.

The chain has TRBV5-1 and TRBJ2-5, with a possible D match to TRBD2 (5 bases). V lost 0 bases, J lost 5 bases, and 14 bases lay in between. CDR1 and CDR2 (germline): SGHRS, YFSETQ. There are 15 residues in the CDR3. The CDR3 DNA follows: TGCGCCAGCAGCTTGGCCACGCGCCGCGGGGAGACCCAGTACTTC. Its protein product is CASSLATRRGETQYF.

J is TRBJ2-6 and V is TRBV10-3, with D possibly matching TRBD1 (5 bases). The germline V gene encodes CDR1 ENHRY and CDR2 SYGVKD. The CDR3 is 15 amino acids. V was clipped by 4 bases and J by 0 bases, with 7 bases between them. In DNA form, the CDR3 reads TGTGCCATCAGTGGACAGCCCTCTGGGGCCAACGTCCTGACTTTC. This codes for CAISGQPSGANVLTF.

V usage is TRBV4-1 and J usage is TRBJ1-3; D not resolved. V was pared by 1 base and J by 4 bases, with 8 bases between. Germline V gene sequence: CDR1 MGHRA, CDR2 YSYEKL. The CDR3 runs 14 residues. The CDR3 bases are TGCGCCAGCAGCCAAGCCGCGGGCGGAAACACCATATATTTT. Encoded protein: CASSQAAGGNTIYF.

This chain links TRBV3-1 (or the pseudogene TRBV3-2) with TRBJ2-2, with a weak D call TRBD1 (6 bases). Germline values: CDR1 LGHDT, CDR2 YNNKEL (reference sequence). The CDR3 is made up of 16 amino acids. Trimming left V 5 bases short and J 9 bases short, with 22 bases between. This CDR3 is CASSSPSTGTTRELFF. In nucleotides, the CDR3 is TGTGCCAGCAGCTCCCCATCGACAGGCACAACAAGGGAGCTGTTTTTT.

J is TRBJ1-2 and V is TRBV19; no clear D gene. CDR1 is LNHDA and CDR2 is SQIVND in the germline V gene (reference sequence). Trimming removed 7 bases from V and 7 bases from J, with 16 bases in between. The CDR3 is 13 residues long. The CDR3 DNA reads as TGTGCCAGTAAATTTGAGGCCATGGGTGGCTACACCTTC. Translating gives CASKFEAMGGYTF.

The chain joins TRBV7-2 to TRBJ1-1, with TRBD1 identical over 9 bases. After removal of 5 bases from V and 8 bases from J, the junction contained 9 bases not matched to a gene. Germline lookup yields CDR1 SGHTA and CDR2 FQGNSA. This CDR3 contains 14 residues. The CDR3 region has the DNA TGTGCCAGCAGCCCGACAGGGGGGGGCTCGGAAGCTTTCTTT. It encodes CASSPTGGGSEAFF.

The chain recombines TRBV7-8 with TRBJ2-5; D not certain. The germline gives CDR1 SGHVS, CDR2 FQNEAQ. This CDR3 has 13 amino acids. Trimming removed 3 bases from V and 2 bases from J, with 7 bases in between. Here the CDR3 DNA reads TGTGCCAGCAGCTTTCGGGTTCAAGAGACCCAGTACTTC. It is translated as CASSFRVQETQYF. The full variable domain, with the rest looked up from reference TRBV7-8 and TRBJ2-5, is GAGVSQSPRYKVAKRGQDVALRCDPISGHVSLFWYQQALGQGPEFLTYFQNEAQLDKSGLPSDRFFAERPEGSVSTLKIQRTQQEDSAVYLCASSFRVQETQYFGPGTRLLVL.